The present T cell receptor (beta chain) was sequenced within a study of molecular identifiers for immune sequencing clone quantification. CDR1 is SGHRS and CDR2 is YFSETQ in the germline V gene. Trimming left V 2 bases short and J 3 bases short, with 9 bases between. CDR3 length: 13 residues. This clonotype was seen only a few times. Its cognate antigen is unknown. TCRdb processed the PCR reads anew with MiXCR; each CDR3 protein has one entry. Of around 470,000 distinct CDR3 sequences listed, about 22% were seen once; the top ten hold about 0.78%. Study-wide results and caveats: Over 98% of effector molecules, yet under 1% of naive-cell molecules, were held by clones above 20 RNA copies. In a background of around 1 million naive cells, spiked Jurkat TCR RNA from one cell was reportedly detectable.

The chain recombines TRBV5-1 with TRBJ2-7; D gene unclear. The material sequenced was naive CD8+ T cells from blood, with Jurkat cell RNA spiked in. Subset described: FACS-sorted CD8+CD4-CCR7+CD45RA+ naive T cells. The sequence was collected from a human donor in good health. Some libraries in this study had Jurkat cell RNA spiked in. For the CDR3, the DNA is TGCGCCAGCAGCTTCGCAGTAGACTACGAGCAGTACTTC. It specifies CASSFAVDYEQYF.